Below, 32 T cell receptor beta chains from the same sample are listed, as sequenced in a study of Ad26.COV2.S vaccination and SARS-CoV-2 variants. Using immunoSEQ multiplex PCR, the repertoire was profiled, and TCRdb retains in-frame clones only, with some absent. The sample holds 350,000 to 400,000 clones, 75% to 90% seen once. Treatment reported: some 19 received Ad26.COV2.S at low or high dose, single or two shots; about five received placebo; per-sample allocation not given. Each sample was drawn 63 days after the first injection (of vaccine or placebo). Sequencing used peripheral blood, obtained in a trial of Ad26.COV2.S vaccine versus placebo. The receptors stem from a person aged 18-60 years who received the Ad26.COV2.S COVID-19 vaccine or a placebo.

The chain uses TRBV9 and TRBJ1-3, with D uncertain. The germline gives CDR1 SGDLS, CDR2 YYNGEE. Trimming stripped 4 bases from V and 0 bases from J, with 11 bases between. This CDR3 comprises 15 residues. CDR3 region: CASSSRGLSGNTIYF. For the CDR3, the DNA is TGTGCCAGCAGCTCAAGAGGTCTCTCTGGAAACACCATATATTTT.

This rearrangement joins TRBV9 to TRBJ2-2, with unresolved D. V shed 6 bases and J shed 5 bases, with 8 bases lying between them. Germline loops: CDR1 SGDLS, CDR2 YYNGEE. This CDR3 has 12 residues. The CDR3 DNA is TGTGCCAGCACCCGGGTGACCGGGGAGCTGTTTTTT. Translated, it gives CASTRVTGELFF.

This chain links TRBV12-3 or TRBV12-4 with TRBJ2-3; possible D gene TRBD1, 6 bases. CDR3 length: 13 amino acids. Trimming left V 6 bases short and J 5 bases short, with 12 bases between. This CDR3 reads CASRTNREDTQYF. CDR3 DNA: TGTGCCAGCAGAACAAACAGGGAAGATACGCAGTATTTT.

The rearrangement joins TRBV14 to TRBJ2-2; 7 bases line up with TRBD1. The V gene end was trimmed by 1 base and the J gene end by 5 bases; junction bases not matched to a gene: 4. This CDR3 is built from 15 residues. In germline, CDR1 is SGHDN, CDR2 FVKESK. The CDR3 loop is CASSQGQGKTGELFF. For the CDR3, the DNA is TGTGCCAGCAGCCAAGGACAGGGAAAAACCGGGGAGCTGTTTTTT.

J is TRBJ2-7 and V is TRBV5-6; D remains ambiguous. V was cut by 0 bases and J by 6 bases, with 7 bases left in between. Germline assignment: CDR1 SGHDT and CDR2 YYEEEE. The CDR3 covers 12 residues. The CDR3 bases are TGTGCCAGCAGCTTGGAACGGGCCGAGCAGTACTTC. This translates into CASSLERAEQYF. The variable domain in full, with the rest retrieved from reference TRBV5-6 and TRBJ2-7, is DAGVTQSPTHLIKTRGQQVTLRCSPKSGHDTVSWYQQALGQGPQFIFQYYEEEERQRGNFPDRFSGHQFPNYSSELNVNALLLGDSALYLCASSLERAEQYFGPGTRLTVT.

V usage is TRBV7-2 and J usage is TRBJ1-3, with TRBD1 identical over 7 bases. This CDR3 has 14 amino acids. In germline, CDR1 is SGHTA, CDR2 FQGNSA. V was pared by 6 bases and J by 3 bases, with 5 bases of the junction left unmatched. In DNA form, the CDR3 reads TGTGCCAGCAGTTTACAGGGGATTGGAAACACCATATATTTT. Encoded protein: CASSLQGIGNTIYF.

This chain uses TRBV6-5 with TRBJ2-3, with 10 bases that match TRBD1. From germline, CDR1 is MNHEY and CDR2 SVGAGI. After removal of 11 bases from V and 2 bases from J, the junction contained 4 bases not matched to a gene. This CDR3 region has 13 residues. CDR3 sequence reads: CAVGTGDTDTQYF. The CDR3 region has the DNA TGTGCCGTGGGGACAGGGGACACAGATACGCAGTATTTT.

The chain combines TRBV6-4 with TRBJ2-1; TRBD2 matches 9 bases. J lost 5 bases, V lost 3 bases, and 2 bases had no gene match. The CDR3 consists of 14 residues. Per germline, CDR1 MRHNA and CDR2 SNTAGT. This CDR3 is CASSEGTSHNEQFF. The CDR3 nucleotides are TGTGCCAGCAGTGAAGGGACTAGCCACAATGAGCAGTTCTTC.

This clone was counted a single time. V gene TRBV7-8 combines with J gene TRBJ2-1; 7 nucleotides match TRBD2. In germline, CDR1 is SGHVS, CDR2 FQNEAQ. The trim removed 4 bases at V and 5 bases at J, leaving 17 bases unmatched. The CDR3 consists of 18 residues. The CDR3 DNA follows: TGTGCCAGCAGCTACCGTTCCCCGGCGGCGGGGGTTGACAATGAGCAGTTCTTC. Its translation is CASSYRSPAAGVDNEQFF.

The chain is built from TRBV19 and TRBJ1-1; perhaps TRBD1 as D (6 bases). The germline V gene has CDR1 LNHDA and CDR2 SQIVND (reference sequence). The CDR3 consists of 12 residues. Trimming left V 8 bases short and J 1 base short, with 8 bases between. DNA for the CDR3: TGTGCCAGTCAGACAGGGAACACTGAAGCTTTCTTT. Translation: CASQTGNTEAFF.

J is TRBJ1-2 and V is TRBV7-9; D gene unclear. Per the germline V gene, CDR1 is SEHNR and CDR2 is FQNEAQ (reference sequence). The CDR3 is 13 residues long. Trimming left V 1 base short and J 8 bases short, with 11 bases between. CDR3 residues: CASSLGEMEGYTF. The CDR3 DNA is TGTGCCAGCAGCTTAGGGGAAATGGAAGGCTACACCTTC.

The chain has TRBV5-1 and TRBJ1-4, with D perhaps TRBD1 (6 bases). Germline V gene data show CDR1 as SGHRS and CDR2 as YFSETQ. V lost 4 bases, J lost 5 bases, and 18 bases lay in between. This CDR3 is built from 16 residues. The CDR3 DNA follows: TGCGCCAGCAGCAGCACCACAGGGAGATTAAATGAAAAACTGTTTTTT. Protein product: CASSSTTGRLNEKLFF.

V gene TRBV10-3 combines with J gene TRBJ1-1; 10 bases match TRBD1. The V and J ends lost 6 bases and 3 bases, in that order; junction bases with no gene match: 16. Germline V lookup: CDR1 ENHRY, CDR2 SYGVKD. The CDR3 spans 18 residues. DNA for the CDR3: TGTGCCATCAGCGGAGGTCGACAGGGGGCCGGGCGAGACACTGAAGCTTTCTTT. Its protein product is CAISGGRQGAGRDTEAFF.

This chain connects TRBV4-1 to TRBJ1-2; D is unclear. This CDR3 has 14 amino acids. V gave up 1 base and J gave up 7 bases, with 13 bases separating them. Germline values: CDR1 MGHRA, CDR2 YSYEKL. CDR3 coding DNA: TGCGCCAGCAGCCAAGGGCAGGTAAAGAGTGGCTACACCTTC. The encoded protein is CASSQGQVKSGYTF.

The V and J genes are TRBV7-9 and TRBJ1-1, with D perhaps TRBD1 (6 bases). Germline V lookup: CDR1 SEHNR, CDR2 FQNEAQ (reference sequence). This CDR3 has 14 residues. V was pared by 2 bases and J by 4 bases, with 11 bases between. The CDR3 loop is CASSLRGYTTEAFF. CDR3 coding DNA: TGTGCCAGCAGCTTAAGGGGGTATACCACTGAAGCTTTCTTT.

The chain couples TRBV7-9 to TRBJ2-7; the D gene could be TRBD1 or TRBD2 (5 bases each). V was cut by 5 bases and J by 4 bases, with 15 bases left in between. In germline, CDR1 is SEHNR, CDR2 FQNEAQ (reference sequence). The CDR3 loop spans 14 amino acids. CDR3 residues: CASSARDPPYEQYF. The CDR3 nucleotides read TGTGCCAGCAGCGCAAGGGACCCCCCTTACGAGCAGTACTTC.

V usage is TRBV6-2 or TRBV6-3 and J usage is TRBJ2-2; 8 bases are a match to TRBD2. J lost 4 bases, V lost 1 base, and 8 bases had no gene match. The CDR3 has 17 residues. Germline CDR1 MNHEY, CDR2 SVGEGT. CDR3: CASSYFPGLGVTGELFF. CDR3 DNA: TGTGCCAGCAGTTACTTTCCGGGACTAGGGGTCACCGGGGAGCTGTTTTTT.

The chain is built from TRBV10-3 and TRBJ2-2; TRBD1 matches 8 bases. Germline V gives CDR1 ENHRY, CDR2 SYGVKD. Trimming cost V 8 bases and J 3 bases; bases outside gene matches: 14. The CDR3 runs to 17 residues. In nucleotides, the CDR3 is TGTGCCATCCCCAGGGGGCAGGGCCTGGGGGACACCGGGGAGCTGTTTTTT. Its protein product is CAIPRGQGLGDTGELFF.

The V and J genes are TRBV10-3 and TRBJ2-1, with 7 bases lining up with TRBD1. The CDR3 sequence is 16 residues long. V lost 0 bases, J lost 2 bases, and 4 bases stayed unmatched. Germline-derived CDR1 and CDR2 are ENHRY and SYGVKD. This chain's CDR3 is CAISESRQGAYNEQFF. The CDR3 bases are TGTGCCATCAGTGAGTCGAGACAGGGAGCCTACAATGAGCAGTTCTTC.

V and J are TRBV10-3 and TRBJ1-3; tentatively, D is TRBD1 (5 bases). The CDR3 runs 14 residues. CDR1 is ENHRY, CDR2 SYGVKD, per germline. The germline V and J ends were trimmed by 8 bases and 4 bases, with 15 bases remaining between them. The CDR3, as DNA: TGTGCCATCGGGCGGGACCGTCCCGGAAACACCATATATTTT. Its translation: CAIGRDRPGNTIYF.

V gene TRBV19 combines with J gene TRBJ1-1; D not resolved. V was trimmed by 2 bases and J by 1 base, leaving 11 bases between them. Germline V gives CDR1 LNHDA, CDR2 SQIVND (reference sequence). The CDR3 covers 15 residues. CDR3 in amino acids: CASSITGTSNTEAFF. The CDR3 DNA reads as TGTGCCAGTAGTATAACGGGAACCTCGAACACTGAAGCTTTCTTT. Filled out from reference TRBV19 and TRBJ1-1, the complete variable domain reads DGGITQSPKYLFRKEGQNVTLSCEQNLNHDAMYWYRQDPGQGLRLIYYSQIVNDFQKGDIAEGYSVSREKKESFPLTVTSAQKNPTAFYLCASSITGTSNTEAFFGQGTRLTVV.

The gene calls are TRBV27 and TRBJ2-1, with D possibly called TRBD1 or TRBD2 (5 bases each). In germline, CDR1 is MNHEY, CDR2 SMNVEV (reference sequence). The CDR3 length is 13 residues. V gave up 0 bases and J gave up 10 bases, with 10 bases separating them. The DNA for the CDR3 is TGTGCCAGCAGTTTATCGGGGACCCGCGAGCAGTTCTTC. Protein product: CASSLSGTREQFF.

J is TRBJ2-7 and V is TRBV5-6, with a possible D match to TRBD2 (5 bases). The V end lost 0 bases, the J end lost 2 bases, and 12 bases lay between the germline ends. The CDR3 has 15 amino acids. CDR1 is SGHDT, CDR2 YYEEEE, per germline. The CDR3: CASSLVQRSPYEQYF. CDR3 DNA sequence: TGTGCCAGCAGCTTGGTACAGCGGTCCCCCTACGAGCAGTACTTC.

The chain joins TRBV6-5 to TRBJ2-2; TRBD2 might be the D (7 bases). V was cut by 6 bases and J by 4 bases, with 15 bases left in between. Looked up from germline, CDR1 is MNHEY and CDR2 is SVGAGI. The length of the CDR3 is 15 residues. The CDR3 region is CASRRTRGLTGELFF. The CDR3 nucleotides are TGTGCCAGCAGAAGAACGCGGGGGCTCACCGGGGAGCTGTTTTTT.

The rearrangement joins TRBV11-2 to TRBJ2-7, with 7 nucleotides matching TRBD2. The CDR3 is 17 amino acids. V dropped 0 bases and J dropped 0; count of bases not matched to a gene: 8. The germline V gene encodes CDR1 SGHAT and CDR2 FQNNGV. CDR3 coding DNA: TGTGCCAGCAGCTTAGATCGGGCTAGCGGCCTCTCCTACGAGCAGTACTTC. Protein: CASSLDRASGLSYEQYF.

The rearrangement uses TRBV5-4 and TRBJ1-2; unclear D gene. The CDR3 consists of 16 residues. In germline, CDR1 is SGHNT, CDR2 YYREEE (reference sequence). The ends were cut back, 1 base at V and 1 base at J, with 14 bases in the middle. In DNA, the CDR3 is TGTGCCAGCAGCTTGCTGCCCCAGCGGAGTAACTATGGCTACACCTTC. Amino acid sequence: CASSLLPQRSNYGYTF.

The V gene is TRBV9, the J gene TRBJ2-1, with 9 bases identical to TRBD2. V gave up 4 bases and J gave up 0 bases; unmatched junction bases: 5. CDR3 length equals 16 residues. Germline V gene data show CDR1 as SGDLS and CDR2 as YYNGEE. The CDR3 DNA reads TGTGCCAGCAGCCCCCTAGCGGGAAGCTCCTACAATGAGCAGTTCTTC. Translating gives CASSPLAGSSYNEQFF.

The rearrangement joins TRBV29-1 to TRBJ2-5; 9 bases line up with TRBD2. The V gene end was trimmed by 8 bases and the J gene end by 4 bases; junction bases not matched to a gene: 5. CDR3 size: 12 residues. Germline CDR1 reads SQVTM; CDR2 reads ANQGSEA. CDR3 nucleotide sequence: TGCAGCATGGGACTAGCTGGAGAGACCCAGTACTTC. Amino acid sequence: CSMGLAGETQYF. Looking up the rest from reference TRBV29-1 and TRBJ2-5 gives the full variable domain: SAVISQKPSRDICQRGTSLTIQCQVDSQVTMMFWYRQQPGQSLTLIATANQGSEATYESGFVIDKFPISRPNLTFSTLTVSNMSPEDSSIYLCSMGLAGETQYFGPGTRLLVL.

This chain joins TRBV28 and TRBJ2-5; TRBD1 is a possible D gene (5 bases). Per germline, CDR1 MDHEN and CDR2 SYDVKM. The length of the CDR3 is 16 residues. Trimming took off 4 bases at V and 1 base at J, with 16 bases between the two ends. In DNA form, the CDR3 reads TGTGCCAGCAGTTCCTCCCCCGGCAGGGCCCAAGAGACCCAGTACTTC. Protein product: CASSSSPGRAQETQYF.

The chain links TRBV7-9 to TRBJ2-2, with D possibly matching TRBD1 (6 bases). The CDR3 spans 16 residues. Per germline, CDR1 SEHNR and CDR2 FQNEAQ (reference sequence). V gave up 4 bases and J gave up 0 bases, with 12 bases separating them. In nucleotides, the CDR3 is TGTGCCAGCAGCTCCTCAGGGGCGGCGAACACCGGGGAGCTGTTTTTT. It translates to CASSSSGAANTGELFF.

This sequence joins TRBV6-4 and TRBJ2-6; D uncertain. CDR3 length: 19 residues. Between the trimmed V and J ends, which lost 2 bases and 0 bases, there was a span of 17 bases. CDR1 is MRHNA, CDR2 SNTAGT, per germline. CDR3 amino acids: CASSDIVGPFLSGANVLTF. In DNA, the CDR3 is TGTGCCAGCAGTGACATCGTTGGACCGTTTCTCTCTGGGGCCAACGTCCTGACTTTC.

J is TRBJ2-3 and V is TRBV5-1, with TRBD1 identical over 9 bases. The J segment lost 9 bases and the V segment lost 4 bases, leaving 9 bases of the junction unmatched. This CDR3 region has 14 residues. Per germline, CDR1 SGHRS and CDR2 YFSETQ. CDR3 protein: CASSDDRGSGTQYF. In DNA, the CDR3 is TGCGCCAGCAGCGACGACAGGGGGTCTGGCACGCAGTATTTT.